Each of the 2 T cell receptor beta chains below was sequenced from the same sample in a study of cytomegalovirus exposure and HLA in healthy donors. Use of 60 Vbeta and 13 Jbeta primers characterized the PCR. TCRdb's copy holds only in-frame clones and misses some; the assay was immunoSEQ multiplex PCR. This table lists about 200,000 clones. Sequences were obtained from PBMCs. All receptors come from a girl aged 2 to 9 in good health and CMV-seropositive.

The chain links TRBV7-2 to TRBJ2-7; TRBD2 agrees at 8 bases. The CDR3 extends over 14 amino acids. Germline CDR1 is SGHTA and CDR2 is FQGNSA. Germline trimming cut 6 bases from V and 3 bases from J; bases unmatched to any gene: 7. The CDR3 is CASRGTGTSYEQYF. CDR3 DNA: TGTGCCAGCAGGGGGACCGGGACTAGCTACGAGCAGTACTTC.

The chain combines TRBV6-5 with TRBJ2-1; 7 nucleotides line up with TRBD2. This CDR3 spans 15 amino acids. Germline V gives CDR1 MNHEY, CDR2 SVGAGI. The V and J ends lost 0 bases and 2 bases, in that order; junction bases with no gene match: 1. The CDR3 sequence: CASSYSSGPYNEQFF. CDR3 DNA sequence: TGTGCCAGCAGTTACTCTAGCGGGCCCTACAATGAGCAGTTCTTC.